Listed here are 2 T cell receptor beta chains from one sample, sequenced in a study of shared clonotypes between healthy human individuals. Sequencing used immunoSEQ multiplex PCR; TCRdb keeps in-frame clones, though not all of them. The data show 1,500,000 or so clones, approximately 98.5% seen once. The source material was naive CD4+ T cells sorted from blood. Subset meaning: CD45RA+ positively selected. The receptor source for this set is a young man in good health.

The rearrangement joins TRBV6-1 to TRBJ2-5; D is unresolved. CDR3 length equals 12 residues. Germline values: CDR1 MNHNS, CDR2 SASEGT. V was pared by 6 bases and J by 4 bases, with 9 bases between. The CDR3 spells CASRPTPETQYF. CDR3 DNA: TGTGCCAGCAGGCCGACCCCAGAGACCCAGTACTTC.

For this clone: The junction does not match germline at one end; this may be a read error. The chain combines TRBV7-7 with TRBJ2-5; D possibly corresponds to TRBD2 (5 bases). The germline CDR1 and CDR2 sequences are SSHAT and FNYEAQ (reference sequence). The CDR3 is made up of 13 amino acids. The CDR3 loop reads CASSSRVRETQYF. The DNA for the CDR3 is TGTGCTAGCAGCTCGAGGGTGCGGGAGACCCAGTACTTC.